This is a list of T cell receptor beta chains from one sample in a study of Ad26.COV2.S vaccination and SARS-CoV-2 variants. Sequencing used immunoSEQ multiplex PCR; TCRdb keeps in-frame clones, though not all of them. This sample has 350,000 to 450,000 clones; under 95% occur once, and the top ten carry 3.5% to 4.5%. The sample consisted of peripheral blood, taken after recovery from COVID-19. All receptors derive from a human donor who had recovered from COVID-19. Each CDR3 is given with its conserved first and last residue. D genes are given only for firm matches. Clone size is not always given. Where it is, it says once, few, many or a class for expanded clones.

D gene: .
J gene: TRBJ1-4
clone size: .
CDR3 length: 14
V gene: TRBV28
CDR3 protein: CASRFGGLDGKLFF
CDR3 DNA: TGTGCCAGCAGATTTGGGGGGCTAGATGGAAAACTGTTTTTT

D gene: TRBD1
J gene: TRBJ2-2
clone size: .
CDR3 length: 14
V gene: TRBV27
CDR3 protein: CASSRQGGNGELFF
CDR3 DNA: TGTGCCAGCAGTCGACAGGGGGGGAACGGGGAGCTGTTTTTT

D gene: .
J gene: TRBJ1-2
clone size: .
CDR3 length: 15
V gene: TRBV5-4
CDR3 protein: CASKKGGTFHYGYTF
CDR3 DNA: TGTGCCAGCAAGAAAGGGGGGACATTTCACTATGGCTACACCTTC

D gene: .
J gene: TRBJ1-1
clone size: .
CDR3 length: 14
V gene: TRBV5-6
CDR3 protein: CASSLKVGTREAFF
CDR3 DNA: TGTGCCAGCAGCTTGAAGGTAGGAACCCGAGAAGCTTTCTTT

D gene: TRBD1
J gene: TRBJ2-1
clone size: .
CDR3 length: 13
V gene: TRBV3-1/TRBV3-2
CDR3 protein: CASSPGTVDEQFF
CDR3 DNA: TGTGCCAGCAGCCCAGGGACAGTCGATGAGCAGTTCTTC

D gene: .
J gene: TRBJ1-1
clone size: .
CDR3 length: 12
V gene: TRBV19
CDR3 protein: CASSYPNTEAFF
CDR3 DNA: TGTGCCAGTAGTTACCCGAACACTGAAGCTTTCTTT

D gene: TRBD1
J gene: TRBJ2-3
clone size: .
CDR3 length: 15
V gene: TRBV7-3
CDR3 protein: CASSLTGQGTDTQYF
CDR3 DNA: TGTGCCAGCAGCTTAACCGGACAGGGTACAGATACGCAGTATTTT

D gene: .
J gene: TRBJ2-3
clone size: .
CDR3 length: 15
V gene: TRBV9
CDR3 protein: CASSSSGTVTDTQYF
CDR3 DNA: TGTGCCAGCAGCTCATCCGGGACGGTCACAGATACGCAGTATTTT

D gene: .
J gene: TRBJ2-3
clone size: .
CDR3 length: 18
V gene: TRBV12-1
CDR3 protein: CASSFQTSGETSTDTQYF
CDR3 DNA: TGTGCCAGCAGCTTTCAGACTAGCGGTGAAACTAGCACAGATACGCAGTATTTT

D gene: .
J gene: TRBJ1-6
clone size: .
CDR3 length: 18
V gene: TRBV9
CDR3 protein: CASSPQGRTLPSDSPLHF
CDR3 DNA: TGTGCCAGCAGCCCTCAGGGCAGAACCCTCCCCTCTGATTCACCCCTCCACTTT

D gene: .
J gene: TRBJ1-2
clone size: .
CDR3 length: 13
V gene: TRBV5-4
CDR3 protein: CASSLGAPRGYTF
CDR3 DNA: TGTGCCAGCAGCTTAGGGGCCCCGCGCGGCTACACCTTC

D gene: TRBD1
J gene: TRBJ2-1
clone size: .
CDR3 length: 17
V gene: TRBV19
CDR3 protein: CASSFGTGMGQYNEQFF
CDR3 DNA: TGTGCCAGTAGTTTCGGGACAGGGATGGGGCAATACAATGAGCAGTTCTTC

D gene: .
J gene: TRBJ1-2
clone size: .
CDR3 length: 13
V gene: TRBV28
CDR3 protein: CASSPRTDYGYTF
CDR3 DNA: TGTGCCAGCAGCCCTCGGACAGACTATGGCTACACCTTC

D gene: .
J gene: TRBJ1-2
clone size: .
CDR3 length: 12
V gene: TRBV7-2
CDR3 protein: CASSLLIYGYTF
CDR3 DNA: TGTGCCAGCAGCTTACTAATCTATGGCTACACCTTC

D gene: .
J gene: TRBJ1-1
clone size: .
CDR3 length: 16
V gene: TRBV27
CDR3 protein: CASSPSQTTSDTEAFF
CDR3 DNA: TGTGCCAGCAGTCCCAGCCAGACTACCTCTGACACTGAAGCTTTCTTT

D gene: .
J gene: TRBJ2-2
clone size: .
CDR3 length: 12
V gene: TRBV5-1
CDR3 protein: CATSSNTGELFF
CDR3 DNA: TGCGCCACCTCGTCGAACACCGGGGAGCTGTTTTTT

D gene: .
J gene: TRBJ1-1
clone size: once
CDR3 length: 12
V gene: TRBV2
CDR3 protein: CASSEGGAEAFF
CDR3 DNA: TGTGCCAGCAGTGAAGGCGGAGCTGAAGCTTTCTTT

D gene: .
J gene: TRBJ2-2
clone size: few
CDR3 length: 15
V gene: TRBV9
CDR3 protein: CASSVGGSSTGELFF
CDR3 DNA: TGTGCCAGCAGCGTAGGCGGGTCAAGCACCGGGGAGCTGTTTTTT

D gene: .
J gene: TRBJ1-2
clone size: .
CDR3 length: 14
V gene: TRBV5-6
CDR3 protein: CASSIKQGSYGYTF
CDR3 DNA: TGTGCCAGCAGCATTAAGCAGGGGAGCTATGGCTACACCTTC

D gene: .
J gene: TRBJ2-2
clone size: .
CDR3 length: 15
V gene: TRBV18
CDR3 protein: CASSGTASWAGELFF
CDR3 DNA: TGTGCCAGCTCTGGAACAGCTTCGTGGGCCGGGGAGCTGTTTTTT

D gene: TRBD1
J gene: TRBJ2-1
clone size: .
CDR3 length: 15
V gene: TRBV27
CDR3 protein: CASSWGQGDYNEQFF
CDR3 DNA: TGTGCCAGCAGTTGGGGACAGGGGGACTACAATGAGCAGTTCTTC

D gene: TRBD2
J gene: TRBJ2-5
clone size: .
CDR3 length: 15
V gene: TRBV11-3
CDR3 protein: CASSLGAGGQETQYF
CDR3 DNA: TGTGCCAGCAGCTTGGGAGCGGGGGGCCAAGAGACCCAGTACTTC

D gene: .
J gene: TRBJ2-7
clone size: .
CDR3 length: 13
V gene: TRBV5-6
CDR3 protein: CASSLGTDSEQYF
CDR3 DNA: TGTGCCAGCAGCTTGGGGACAGATTCCGAGCAGTACTTC

D gene: .
J gene: TRBJ2-1
clone size: .
CDR3 length: 15
V gene: TRBV19
CDR3 protein: CASNPGDLSYNEQFF
CDR3 DNA: TGTGCCAGTAACCCCGGGGACCTCTCCTACAATGAGCAGTTCTTC

D gene: .
J gene: TRBJ2-1
clone size: .
CDR3 length: 13
V gene: TRBV29-1
CDR3 protein: CSVGPGSYNEQFF
CDR3 DNA: TGCAGCGTAGGACCGGGCTCCTACAATGAGCAGTTCTTC

D gene: .
J gene: TRBJ2-2
clone size: .
CDR3 length: 16
V gene: TRBV5-6
CDR3 protein: CASSPGGGGVVGELFF
CDR3 DNA: TGTGCCAGCAGCCCCGGTGGAGGGGGAGTTGTCGGGGAGCTGTTTTTT

D gene: TRBD1
J gene: TRBJ1-1
clone size: .
CDR3 length: 13
V gene: TRBV5-1
CDR3 protein: CASSAGQHTEAFF
CDR3 DNA: TGCGCCAGCAGCGCGGGACAGCACACTGAAGCTTTCTTT

D gene: TRBD2
J gene: TRBJ2-3
clone size: once
CDR3 length: 18
V gene: TRBV6-6
CDR3 protein: CASSLSPTSGGGTDTQYF
CDR3 DNA: TGTGCCAGCAGTCTCTCCCCCACTAGCGGGGGCGGCACAGATACGCAGTATTTT

D gene: .
J gene: TRBJ1-2
clone size: .
CDR3 length: 13
V gene: TRBV19
CDR3 protein: CALGSTDNYGYTF
CDR3 DNA: TGTGCCTTAGGCTCGACGGACAACTATGGCTACACCTTC

D gene: .
J gene: TRBJ2-1
clone size: .
CDR3 length: 13
V gene: TRBV27
CDR3 protein: CASSFWTNNEQFF
CDR3 DNA: TGTGCCAGCAGTTTCTGGACAAACAATGAGCAGTTCTTC

D gene: .
J gene: TRBJ1-5
clone size: .
CDR3 length: 15
V gene: TRBV11-2
CDR3 protein: CASSFSPEGNQPQHF
CDR3 DNA: TGTGCCAGCAGCTTTTCCCCAGAGGGCAATCAGCCCCAGCATTTT

D gene: .
J gene: TRBJ2-7
clone size: .
CDR3 length: 13
V gene: TRBV9
CDR3 protein: CASSVGQSYEQYF
CDR3 DNA: TGTGCCAGCAGCGTAGGGCAATCCTACGAGCAGTACTTC

D gene: TRBD1
J gene: TRBJ1-2
clone size: .
CDR3 length: 16
V gene: TRBV18
CDR3 protein: CASSLDRVQQLYGYTF
CDR3 DNA: TGTGCCAGCTCATTGGACAGGGTACAGCAACTCTATGGCTACACCTTC

D gene: .
J gene: TRBJ1-1
clone size: .
CDR3 length: 14
V gene: TRBV7-9
CDR3 protein: CASSEHQGNTEAFF
CDR3 DNA: TGTGCCAGCAGCGAGCACCAGGGGAACACTGAAGCTTTCTTT

D gene: TRBD1
J gene: TRBJ1-2
clone size: .
CDR3 length: 16
V gene: TRBV5-4
CDR3 protein: CASSFTGGLTNYGYTF
CDR3 DNA: TGTGCCAGCAGCTTCACAGGGGGCCTTACTAACTATGGCTACACCTTC

D gene: TRBD1
J gene: TRBJ1-2
clone size: .
CDR3 length: 17
V gene: TRBV5-6
CDR3 protein: CASSLRGPPIINYGYTF
CDR3 DNA: TGTGCCAGCAGCTTGAGGGGGCCACCCATAATTAACTATGGCTACACCTTC

D gene: .
J gene: TRBJ2-3
clone size: .
CDR3 length: 15
V gene: TRBV4-1
CDR3 protein: CASSQQSSTWDTQYF
CDR3 DNA: TGCGCCAGCAGCCAACAAAGTTCGACGTGGGATACGCAGTATTTT

D gene: .
J gene: TRBJ1-5
clone size: .
CDR3 length: 12
V gene: TRBV7-9
CDR3 protein: CASSRGDQPQHF
CDR3 DNA: TGTGCCAGCAGCCGGGGGGATCAGCCCCAGCATTTT